The next 31 T cell receptor beta chains were all read from a single sample in a study of blood T cell repertoires in COVID-19. TCRdb's table, derived via immunoSEQ multiplex PCR, lists solely in-frame clones and lacks some. The sample has about 400,000 clones, approximately 86% seen once. The specimen was peripheral blood. Receptor source: a human donor in a cohort sampled during active COVID-19.

J is TRBJ2-1 and V is TRBV11-2, with 15 bases that match TRBD2. This CDR3 is built from 18 residues. Germline values: CDR1 SGHAT, CDR2 FQNNGV. The ends lost 6 bases at V and 0 bases at J; junction bases unmatched: 6. The CDR3 is CASRGLAGGPSSYNEQFF. Written as DNA, the CDR3 is TGTGCCAGCAGGGGACTAGCGGGAGGCCCGAGCTCCTACAATGAGCAGTTCTTC.

The chain couples TRBV30 to TRBJ2-7, with 12 positions matching TRBD2. The CDR3 covers 15 residues. Germline CDR1 GTSNPN, CDR2 SVGIG (reference sequence). The V gene end was trimmed by 3 bases and the J gene end by 4 bases; junction bases not matched to a gene: 7. The CDR3 nucleotides are TGTGCCTGGAGCATAAGACTAGCGGGAGCGTACGAGCAGTACTTC. This sequence encodes CAWSIRLAGAYEQYF.

The gene calls are TRBV6-5 and TRBJ2-1; D is perhaps TRBD1 (6 bases). CDR1 and CDR2 from the germline V gene are MNHEY and SVGAGI. This CDR3 region has 13 residues. V was shortened by 2 bases and J by 10 bases, with 12 bases between the two germline ends. DNA of the CDR3: TGTGCCAGCAGTTACACAGGGACGAACGAGCAGTTCTTC. Translation gives CASSYTGTNEQFF.

The chain links TRBV12-2 to TRBJ2-3; TRBD2, the D gene given by the table, was not confirmed from the DNA. TRBV12-2 is a pseudogene segment. The CDR3 extends over 17 amino acids. CDR3: CASRLVSWRGPTDTQYF. CDR3 bases: TGTGCAAGTCGCTTAGTATCCTGGCGGGGGCCCACAGATACGCAGTATTTT.

The gene calls are TRBV7-8 and TRBJ1-1, with unresolved D. The CDR3 is 14 amino acids. The germline CDR1 and CDR2 sequences are SGHVS and FQNEAQ. Trimming removed 1 base at V and 1 base at J, with 7 bases between. The CDR3 is CASSLVSRNTEAFF. The CDR3 coding sequence is TGTGCCAGCAGCTTAGTATCCAGGAACACTGAAGCTTTCTTT. Full variable domain (remainder filled in from reference TRBV7-8 and TRBJ1-1): GAGVSQSPRYKVAKRGQDVALRCDPISGHVSLFWYQQALGQGPEFLTYFQNEAQLDKSGLPSDRFFAERPEGSVSTLKIQRTQQEDSAVYLCASSLVSRNTEAFFGQGTRLTVV.

Written as DNA, the CDR3 is TGTGCCAGCAGCCTCACCGACAGGGTCACTGAAGCTTTCTTT. Translation gives CASSLTDRVTEAFF. The rearrangement joins TRBV3-1 (or the pseudogene TRBV3-2) to TRBJ1-1; 7 nucleotides match TRBD1. This CDR3 region has 14 residues. V was pared by 4 bases and J by 4 bases, with 6 bases of the junction left unmatched. From germline, CDR1 is LGHDT and CDR2 YNNKEL (reference sequence).

This chain links TRBV7-2 with TRBJ1-6; D possibly corresponds to TRBD1 (5 bases). The CDR3 covers 14 residues. V was shortened by 3 bases and J by 5 bases, with 8 bases between the two germline ends. The V gene's germline CDR1 is SGHTA and CDR2 FQGNSA. The DNA of the CDR3 is TGTGCCAGCAGCTTGGCAGGGAATAATTCACCCCTCCACTTT. It specifies CASSLAGNNSPLHF.

The V and J genes are TRBV6-6 and TRBJ2-1; no definite D call. Germline CDR1 is MNHNY and CDR2 is SVGAGI (reference sequence). The V end was cut by 2 bases, the J end by 8 bases, with 10 bases between. The CDR3 has 13 amino acids. In nucleotides, the CDR3 is TGTGCCAGCAGTTACCTCCGAGGAGATGAGCAGTTCTTC. Translated: CASSYLRGDEQFF.

The rearrangement uses TRBV6-5 and TRBJ1-1, with TRBD1 identical over 10 bases. The CDR3 consists of 15 residues. Germline-derived CDR1 and CDR2 are MNHEY and SVGAGI. The V gene end was trimmed by 4 bases and the J gene end by 8 bases; junction bases not matched to a gene: 10. CDR3 DNA sequence: TGTGCCAGCAGTTTTCTCGGCTCGGGACAGGGGGAAGCTTTCTTT. Translating gives CASSFLGSGQGEAFF.

This rearrangement joins TRBV5-1 to TRBJ1-1, with 8 bases that match TRBD1. The V and J ends lost 2 bases and 5 bases, in that order; junction bases with no gene match: 5. This CDR3 comprises 14 residues. Germline assignment: CDR1 SGHRS and CDR2 YFSETQ. This CDR3 is CASSFRDRQTEAFF. In DNA form, the CDR3 reads TGCGCCAGCAGCTTCCGGGACAGGCAGACTGAAGCTTTCTTT.

This sequence joins TRBV9 and TRBJ1-1, with D possibly matching TRBD1 (6 bases). The V gene's germline CDR1 is SGDLS and CDR2 YYNGEE. Trimming cost V 3 bases and J 5 bases, with 14 bases left between them. The CDR3 is 14 residues long. CDR3 in amino acids: CASSAWGQGTEAFF. DNA for the CDR3: TGTGCCAGCAGCGCATGGGGGCAGGGGACTGAAGCTTTCTTT. Drawing the rest from reference TRBV9 and TRBJ1-1, the complete variable domain is DSGVTQTPKHLITATGQRVTLRCSPRSGDLSVYWYQQSLDQGLQFLIQYYNGEERAKGNILERFSAQQFPDLHSELNLSSLELGDSALYFCASSAWGQGTEAFFGQGTRLTVV.

This rearrangement joins TRBV15 to TRBJ1-3; D unresolved. There are 16 residues in the CDR3. In germline, CDR1 is LNHNV, CDR2 YYDKDF (reference sequence). Trimming stripped 0 bases from V and 8 bases from J, with 17 bases between. In DNA, the CDR3 is TGTGCCACCAGCAGAGATGGTCGCGGGGAGACCCACACCATATATTTT. It yields the protein CATSRDGRGETHTIYF. The full variable domain, completed using reference TRBV15 and TRBJ1-3, is DAMVIQNPRYQVTQFGKPVTLSCSQTLNHNVMYWYQQKSSQAPKLLFHYYDKDFNNEADTPDNFQSRRPNTSFCFLDIRSPGLGDTAMYLCATSRDGRGETHTIYFGEGSWLTVV.

The rearrangement uses TRBV5-1 and TRBJ1-3, with 11 bases that match TRBD1. The ends lost 4 bases at V and 1 base at J; junction bases unmatched: 4. CDR1 is SGHRS, CDR2 YFSETQ, per germline. This CDR3 contains 16 residues. This chain's CDR3 is CASSPDRGRSGNTIYF. The CDR3 DNA is TGCGCCAGCAGCCCGGACAGGGGGCGATCTGGAAACACCATATATTTT.

The CDR3 loop is CASSLPSGRANEQFF. The CDR3 nucleotides read TGTGCCAGCAGCTTACCTAGCGGGAGGGCAAATGAGCAGTTCTTC. The chain combines TRBV7-9 with TRBJ2-1; 12 bases are a match to TRBD2. The CDR3 length is 15 residues. V dropped 2 bases and J dropped 7; count of bases not matched to a gene: 3. Per germline, CDR1 SEHNR and CDR2 FQNEAQ (reference sequence).

The chain links TRBV15 to TRBJ1-5; D is ambiguous. V lost 0 bases to trimming and J lost 3 bases, with 12 bases between them. CDR1 and CDR2 from the germline V gene are LNHNV and YYDKDF (reference sequence). This CDR3 region has 16 residues. CDR3 DNA: TGTGCCACCAGCAGAGATCGGTACCGGGACAATCAGCCCCAGCATTTT. It yields the protein CATSRDRYRDNQPQHF.

The chain carries TRBV9 and TRBJ1-2; D uncertain. The germline gives CDR1 SGDLS, CDR2 YYNGEE. Trimming removed 0 bases at V and 8 bases at J, with 17 bases between. This CDR3 is 15 amino acids long. For the CDR3, the DNA is TGTGCCAGCAGCGTAGAAACGGGCCGGGAAGGAGGCTACACCTTC. Protein product: CASSVETGREGGYTF.

The CDR3 reads CASSLGGQGNSPLHF. In nucleotides, the CDR3 is TGTGCCAGCAGCTTAGGTGGACAGGGTAATTCACCCCTCCACTTT. This sequence joins TRBV7-2 and TRBJ1-6; TRBD1 aligns across 8 bases. CDR3 size: 15 residues. Germline lookup yields CDR1 SGHTA and CDR2 FQGNSA. V lost 1 base, J lost 6 bases, and 2 bases stayed unmatched.

The sample holds a few counts of this clone. This sequence joins TRBV25-1 and TRBJ2-5, with 7 bases aligning to TRBD1. V lost 6 bases, J lost 2 bases, and 6 bases stayed unmatched. The CDR3 covers 14 residues. Germline values: CDR1 MGHDK, CDR2 SYGVNS. This chain's CDR3 is CASSPPGQQETQYF. The CDR3 nucleotides read TGTGCCAGCAGCCCGCCGGGACAGCAAGAGACCCAGTACTTC.

The rearrangement joins TRBV27 to TRBJ2-7; TRBD1 matches 9 bases. The V gene's germline CDR1 is MNHEY and CDR2 SMNVEV (reference sequence). V was pared by 2 bases and J by 5 bases, with 7 bases of the junction left unmatched. The CDR3 totals 15 residues. DNA of the CDR3: TGTGCCAGCAGTTTAGGTGGGACAGGGTCACACGAGCAGTACTTC. Translated, it gives CASSLGGTGSHEQYF.

This clone was seen a single time. The genes are TRBV5-6 and TRBJ2-7, with 10 bases that match TRBD2. CDR3 length: 15 residues. Germline CDR1 reads SGHDT; CDR2 reads YYEEEE. Trimming at V came to 4 bases and at J to 2 bases, leaving 6 bases not matched to a gene. Here the CDR3 reads CASSPGLAPTYEQYF. CDR3 coding DNA: TGTGCCAGCAGCCCGGGACTAGCGCCGACCTACGAGCAGTACTTC.

This clone was observed once. The genes are TRBV4-2 and TRBJ2-2; D remains ambiguous. CDR1 and CDR2 from the germline V gene are LGHNA and YNFKEQ. Trimming cost V 9 bases and J 6 bases, with 14 bases left between them. The CDR3 is 13 residues long. CDR3 nucleotides: TGTGCCAGTGGTATAGCCGGGTCCGGGGAGCTGTTTTTT. Translated: CASGIAGSGELFF.

The rearrangement uses TRBV19 and TRBJ1-5, with 7 bases that match TRBD1. J gave up 4 bases and V 3 bases, and 12 bases lay outside the gene matches. The CDR3 is made up of 17 amino acids. Germline CDR1 and CDR2: LNHDA and SQIVND (reference sequence). The CDR3 DNA reads TGTGCCAGTAGTATTTCTCCGGGACAGCCTATGAATCAGCCCCAGCATTTT. Translation: CASSISPGQPMNQPQHF.

This clone appeared once. The V call is TRBV9, the J call TRBJ2-3, with TRBD1 identical over 11 bases. Germline assignment: CDR1 SGDLS and CDR2 YYNGEE. The CDR3 is made up of 17 amino acids. J gave up 3 bases and V 4 bases, and 10 bases lay outside the gene matches. The CDR3 reads CASSPRTGGRSTDTQYF. Written as DNA, the CDR3 is TGTGCCAGCAGCCCGCGGACAGGGGGCCGTAGTACAGATACGCAGTATTTT.

The V gene is TRBV30, the J gene TRBJ1-4; D may be TRBD1 (6 bases). Between the trimmed V and J ends, which lost 3 bases and 8 bases, there was a span of 19 bases. The length of the CDR3 is 15 residues. CDR1 and CDR2 from the germline V gene are GTSNPN and SVGIG (reference sequence). CDR3 bases: TGTGCCTGGAGCCCCCTTGGGACCCAGGGGGAAAAACTGTTTTTT. This codes for CAWSPLGTQGEKLFF.

This clone turned up a few times. The chain joins TRBV7-3 to TRBJ1-1; possible D gene TRBD1, 5 bases. V lost 4 bases to trimming and J lost 4 bases, with 13 bases between them. CDR3 length: 14 amino acids. Germline V CDR1 and CDR2: SGHTA, FQGTGA. The CDR3 bases are TGTGCCAGCAGCTCTACTGAAGGGGTCACTGAAGCTTTCTTT. Protein product: CASSSTEGVTEAFF.

In this sample, this clone turned up a few times. The CDR3 sequence is CASRGLAGGRNEQFF. The CDR3 coding sequence is TGTGCCAGCAGAGGACTAGCGGGAGGCAGAAATGAGCAGTTCTTC. This chain uses TRBV2 with TRBJ2-1, with 14 bases identical to TRBD2. Germline CDR1 and CDR2: SNHLY and FYNNEI. The CDR3 loop spans 15 amino acids. Losses at the gene ends were 6 bases for V and 7 bases for J; bases not matched to a gene: 5.

This clone was detected only once. CDR3 sequence (DNA): TGTGCCAGCAGCTTCGGCAGGGGGTACGAGCAGTACTTC. This sequence encodes CASSFGRGYEQYF. The genes are TRBV5-8 and TRBJ2-7, with TRBD1 identical over 7 bases. After removal of 2 bases from V and 4 bases from J, the junction contained 3 bases not matched to a gene. CDR1 SGHTS and CDR2 YDEGEE come from the germline V gene. The CDR3 spans 13 residues.

This chain connects TRBV28 to TRBJ2-7; D perhaps matches TRBD2 (5 bases). Germline values: CDR1 MDHEN, CDR2 SYDVKM. V gave up 2 bases and J gave up 6 bases, with 8 bases separating them. This CDR3 has 12 amino acids. CDR3 sequence: CASSLGGLEQYF. For the CDR3, the DNA is TGTGCCAGCAGTTTAGGCGGGCTCGAGCAGTACTTC.

The V gene is TRBV28, the J gene TRBJ2-7; 7 bases line up with TRBD1. The CDR3 is made up of 16 amino acids. CDR1 is MDHEN, CDR2 SYDVKM, per germline. The V gene end was trimmed by 2 bases and the J gene end by 5 bases; junction bases not matched to a gene: 12. CDR3 sequence: CASSLRRTGPRDEQYF. The CDR3 DNA follows: TGTGCCAGCAGTTTACGACGGACAGGTCCTAGGGACGAGCAGTACTTC.

This rearrangement joins TRBV6-6 to TRBJ1-1; 7 positions match TRBD1. CDR1 and CDR2 (germline): MNHNY, SVGAGI (reference sequence). This CDR3 is built from 13 residues. The junction had 3 bases not matched to a gene; V was cut back by 7 bases and J by 1 base. CDR3 loop: CASMGQKNTEAFF. CDR3 bases: TGTGCCAGCATGGGACAGAAGAACACTGAAGCTTTCTTT.

The rearrangement links TRBV28 to TRBJ2-4, with a weak D call TRBD1 (6 bases). The CDR3 is 14 amino acids. The germline CDR1 and CDR2 sequences are MDHEN and SYDVKM. Trimming cost V 5 bases and J 7 bases, with 15 bases left between them. CDR3 region: CASSVPGQENIQYF. Written as DNA, the CDR3 is TGTGCCAGCAGTGTGCCGGGACAAGAGAACATTCAGTACTTC.